The 32 T cell receptor beta chains below come from one sample, sequenced in a study of cytomegalovirus exposure and HLA in healthy donors. The PCR contained 60 Vbeta and 13 Jbeta primers. The method was immunoSEQ multiplex PCR; TCRdb's version includes in-frame clones alone and lacks a portion of them. The table lists 150,000 to 200,000 clones, 78% of them singletons. The sequenced material came from PBMCs. These receptors were obtained from a woman aged 25 to 39 in good health and CMV-seropositive.

This clone was detected a few times. The rearrangement links TRBV7-3 to TRBJ2-2; 9 nucleotides match TRBD2. The CDR3 totals 15 residues. V lost 1 base, J lost 6 bases, and 3 bases stayed unmatched. CDR1 SGHTA and CDR2 FQGTGA come from the germline V gene. CDR3 amino acids: CASSLSGGEAGELFF. The CDR3 coding sequence is TGTGCCAGCAGCTTAAGCGGGGGGGAGGCCGGGGAGCTGTTTTTT.

The rearrangement joins TRBV6-5 to TRBJ2-2; D is unclear. V lost 2 bases, J lost 6 bases, and 7 bases lay in between. CDR3 size: 13 residues. Germline V gene data show CDR1 as MNHEY and CDR2 as SVGAGI. CDR3 nucleotides: TGTGCCAGCAGTTACCCCAGCGCCGGGGAGCTGTTTTTT. It codes for CASSYPSAGELFF.

This chain links TRBV25-1 with TRBJ2-5; TRBD2 matches at 15 bases. This CDR3 has 14 residues. The germline gives CDR1 MGHDK, CDR2 SYGVNS. J was trimmed by 7 bases and V by 6 bases; bases with no gene match: 3. CDR3 DNA sequence: TGTGCCAGCAGCGAGGGACTAGCGGGGGGGACCCAGTACTTC. This translates into CASSEGLAGGTQYF.

Remarks on this clone: The junction and the germline gene differ at one end; a read error may be behind it. This chain joins TRBV10-2 and TRBJ2-7; 8 nucleotides match TRBD1. The CDR3 length is 12 residues. The germline gives CDR1 WSHSY, CDR2 SAAADI. The CDR3 DNA reads TGCGCCAGCAGTGAGACATTAGGACAGGGCCGCTTC. Residues: CASSETLGQGRF.

This rearrangement joins TRBV5-1 to TRBJ1-1; TRBD1 aligns across 7 bases. The V and J ends lost 3 bases and 3 bases, in that order; junction bases with no gene match: 5. In germline, CDR1 is SGHRS, CDR2 YFSETQ. CDR3 length: 14 amino acids. The CDR3 DNA reads as TGCGCCAGCAGCTCGGACAGGCGTCACACTGAAGCTTTCTTT. Amino acids: CASSSDRRHTEAFF. Complete variable domain (other parts from reference TRBV5-1 and TRBJ1-1): KAGVTQTPRYLIKTRGQQVTLSCSPISGHRSVSWYQQTPGQGLQFLFEYFSETQRNKGNFPGRFSGRQFSNSRSEMNVSTLELGDSALYLCASSSDRRHTEAFFGQGTRLTVV.

J is TRBJ2-3 and V is TRBV2; 10 bases agree with TRBD2. Per the germline V gene, CDR1 is SNHLY and CDR2 is FYNNEI. The CDR3 loop spans 18 amino acids. The J segment lost 2 bases and the V segment lost 2 bases, leaving 10 bases of the junction unmatched. CDR3 residues: CASSEIGGSGRATDTQYF. Here the CDR3 DNA reads TGTGCCAGCAGTGAAATAGGGGGGAGCGGGAGGGCCACAGATACGCAGTATTTT.

A single count supports this clone. The rearrangement joins TRBV4-3 to TRBJ2-3; 16 bases align to TRBD2. With 1 base clipped from V and 6 bases from J, the junction kept 4 bases outside the gene matches. The CDR3 sequence is 17 residues long. Germline CDR1 reads LGHNA; CDR2 reads YSLEER. The CDR3 spells CASSQASGLAGGDTQYF. CDR3 DNA sequence: TGCGCCAGCAGCCAAGCCTCGGGACTAGCGGGGGGGGATACGCAGTATTTT.

CDR3 bases: TGTGCCAGCAGTTACTCGGCAAGCTCCTACGAGCAGTACTTC. This translates into CASSYSASSYEQYF. The chain combines TRBV6-5 with TRBJ2-7; no firm D call. The V end lost 0 bases, the J end lost 0 bases, and 6 bases lay between the germline ends. The CDR3 runs 14 residues. Germline loops: CDR1 MNHEY, CDR2 SVGAGI.

Only a few counts were recorded for this clone. The sample holds other DNA sequences that translate to the same CDR3. The rearrangement uses TRBV5-4 and TRBJ2-7; tentative D call: TRBD2 (6 bases). This CDR3 has 13 amino acids. Germline V gives CDR1 SGHNT, CDR2 YYREEE (reference sequence). V shed 5 bases and J shed 1 base, with 10 bases lying between them. CDR3 nucleotide sequence: TGTGCCAGCAGGCGGAGGGAATCCTACGAGCAGTACTTC. Translation: CASRRRESYEQYF.

The rearrangement links TRBV5-1 to TRBJ1-1; 9 nucleotides match TRBD1. In germline, CDR1 is SGHRS, CDR2 YFSETQ. V trimming: 4 bases; J trimming: 4 bases; junction bases outside the gene matches: 8. The CDR3 runs 15 residues. CDR3 nucleotides: TGCGCCAGCAGCCCTGGGACAGGGTTGGGCACTGAAGCTTTCTTT. Translated: CASSPGTGLGTEAFF. The whole variable domain, filled in from reference TRBV5-1 and TRBJ1-1, reads KAGVTQTPRYLIKTRGQQVTLSCSPISGHRSVSWYQQTPGQGLQFLFEYFSETQRNKGNFPGRFSGRQFSNSRSEMNVSTLELGDSALYLCASSPGTGLGTEAFFGQGTRLTVV.

The chain couples TRBV6-1 to TRBJ1-6, with 9 bases identical to TRBD1. Trimming at V came to 3 bases and at J to 9 bases, leaving 3 bases not matched to a gene. The CDR3 totals 14 residues. The germline V gene encodes CDR1 MNHNS and CDR2 SASEGT. CDR3 DNA: TGTGCCAGCAGTGAGGGACAGGGTGGTTCACCCCTCCACTTT. Encoded protein: CASSEGQGGSPLHF.

The V and J genes are TRBV19 and TRBJ2-7; TRBD2 matches at 7 bases. This CDR3 is 13 amino acids long. Germline CDR1 LNHDA, CDR2 SQIVND (reference sequence). With V trimmed by 7 bases and J by 4 bases, 7 bases remained unmatched. In nucleotides, the CDR3 is TGTGCCAGTACTGCGGGAGAGCAATACGAGCAGTACTTC. It codes for CASTAGEQYEQYF.

The chain carries TRBV7-8 and TRBJ2-2; D perhaps matches TRBD2 (6 bases). The CDR3 is made up of 11 amino acids. Germline CDR1 SGHVS, CDR2 FQNEAQ. V lost 11 bases to trimming and J lost 3 bases, with 7 bases between them. This chain's CDR3 is CAGGDTGELFF. For the CDR3, the DNA is TGTGCCGGAGGGGACACCGGGGAGCTGTTTTTT.

CDR3 amino acids: CASQTGGYGEQFF. Here the CDR3 DNA reads TGTGCCAGCCAGACAGGGGGCTATGGTGAGCAGTTCTTC. The chain has TRBV28 and TRBJ2-1; TRBD1 matches 10 bases. Germline V gene data show CDR1 as MDHEN and CDR2 as SYDVKM. The CDR3 is 13 amino acids. Trimming cost V 8 bases and J 9 bases; bases outside gene matches: 7.

This sequence joins TRBV11-2 and TRBJ2-3; weak D call: TRBD1 (5 bases). The CDR3 loop spans 15 amino acids. Germline V gene lookup returns CDR1 SGHAT and CDR2 FQNNGV. V shed 1 base and J shed 3 bases, with 11 bases lying between them. The DNA of the CDR3 is TGTGCCAGCAGCTTAGGGGGCCCTCCGACAGATACGCAGTATTTT. This sequence encodes CASSLGGPPTDTQYF.

V and J are TRBV11-2 and TRBJ2-7; 7 bases line up with TRBD1. Germline CDR1 is SGHAT and CDR2 is FQNNGV. The V gene end was trimmed by 0 bases and the J gene end by 5 bases; junction bases not matched to a gene: 7. This CDR3 is 15 amino acids long. The CDR3 spells CASSLDPRGGHEQYF. CDR3 sequence (DNA): TGTGCCAGCAGCTTAGATCCTCGAGGGGGCCACGAGCAGTACTTC.

The chain combines TRBV7-9 with TRBJ2-7, with 10 bases fitting TRBD1. Losses at the gene ends were 4 bases for V and 4 bases for J; bases not matched to a gene: 4. Germline CDR1 and CDR2: SEHNR and FQNEAQ (reference sequence). This CDR3 is 14 amino acids long. The CDR3 is CASSSGQGEYEQYF. The CDR3 DNA reads TGTGCCAGCAGCTCCGGACAGGGGGAATACGAGCAGTACTTC.

The chain recombines TRBV10-1 with TRBJ1-2; weak D call: TRBD1 (6 bases). With 3 bases removed from V and 14 bases from J, the gap between germline ends came to 19 bases. Germline V gene sequence: CDR1 WNHNN, CDR2 SYGVQD (reference sequence). The CDR3 loop spans 13 amino acids. The CDR3 spells CASSEVGGADVTF. The CDR3 DNA follows: TGCGCCAGCAGTGAAGTCGGGGGGGCGGATGTTACCTTC.

This chain joins TRBV5-8 and TRBJ2-3; maybe TRBD1 (7 bases). Germline values: CDR1 SGHTS, CDR2 YDEGEE. The V end was cut by 6 bases, the J end by 0 bases, with 17 bases between. This CDR3 has 16 residues. The CDR3 DNA is TGTGCCAGCAACCACACAGGGGACTTGAGCACAGATACGCAGTATTTT. Amino acids: CASNHTGDLSTDTQYF.

This chain uses TRBV25-1 with TRBJ1-1; tentatively, D is TRBD1 (6 bases). The germline V and J ends were trimmed by 1 base and 1 base, with 10 bases remaining between them. Germline V gives CDR1 MGHDK, CDR2 SYGVNS. CDR3 length equals 15 residues. CDR3 region: CASSESRGANTEAFF. The CDR3 bases are TGTGCCAGCAGTGAATCACGGGGGGCGAACACTGAAGCTTTCTTT. The full variable domain, with the rest looked up from reference TRBV25-1 and TRBJ1-1, is EADIYQTPRYLVIGTGKKITLECSQTMGHDKMYWYQQDPGMELHLIHYSYGVNSTEKGDLSSESTVSRIRTEHFPLTLESARPSHTSQYLCASSESRGANTEAFFGQGTRLTVV.

The chain uses TRBV27 and TRBJ2-7; 9 bases are shared with TRBD1. Germline loops: CDR1 MNHEY, CDR2 SMNVEV (reference sequence). V lost 5 bases, J lost 3 bases, and 8 bases stayed unmatched. The CDR3 contains 15 residues. CDR3 DNA: TGTGCCAGCAGTCTAGGGACAGGGTACCGCTACGAGCAGTACTTC. Its translation is CASSLGTGYRYEQYF.

V gene TRBV7-9 combines with J gene TRBJ2-7; the match to TRBD1 covers 10 bases. The CDR3 covers 14 residues. The V gene's germline CDR1 is SEHNR and CDR2 FQNEAQ (reference sequence). V was clipped by 10 bases and J by 0 bases; unmatched bases: 6. The CDR3 loop reads CATTDRGSSYEQYF. CDR3 DNA: TGTGCCACTACGGACAGGGGGAGCTCCTACGAGCAGTACTTC.

This clone was seen just once. The CDR3 reads CASSLIAGGHYEQYF. The CDR3 bases are TGTGCCAGCAGCTTAATAGCGGGGGGCCATTATGAGCAGTACTTC. The chain joins TRBV7-2 to TRBJ2-7; 10 nucleotides match TRBD2. J gave up 7 bases and V 2 bases, and 8 bases lay outside the gene matches. The germline gives CDR1 SGHTA, CDR2 FQGNSA. This CDR3 has 15 residues.

The V call is TRBV2, the J call TRBJ1-2; 7 bases agree with TRBD1. This CDR3 has 17 amino acids. Germline V gene data show CDR1 as SNHLY and CDR2 as FYNNEI. The trim removed 1 base at V and 6 bases at J, leaving 14 bases unmatched. The CDR3 DNA reads TGTGCCAGCAGTGAAGGTTTACAGCCTCAGAGGGGGCATGGCTACACCTTC. Translating it yields CASSEGLQPQRGHGYTF.

This rearrangement joins TRBV7-8 to TRBJ1-1; possible D gene TRBD1, 6 bases. This CDR3 has 14 residues. Trimming cost V 6 bases and J 1 base, with 12 bases left between them. Per germline, CDR1 SGHVS and CDR2 FQNEAQ. CDR3 nucleotides: TGTGCCAGCAGACTACAGGGCGCGAACACTGAAGCTTTCTTT. It specifies CASRLQGANTEAFF.

The count of this clone is one. The chain combines TRBV9 with TRBJ1-1, with 7 bases matching TRBD1. With 4 bases clipped from V and 0 bases from J, the junction kept 6 bases outside the gene matches. Germline CDR1 reads SGDLS; CDR2 reads YYNGEE. This CDR3 is 15 amino acids long. Here the CDR3 DNA reads TGTGCCAGCAGCCCCCCCGGGACAGTGAACACTGAAGCTTTCTTT. Translation gives CASSPPGTVNTEAFF.

This chain connects TRBV6-5 to TRBJ1-5, with TRBD1 identical over 7 bases. With 5 bases clipped from V and 6 bases from J, the junction kept 10 bases outside the gene matches. Germline V gene lookup returns CDR1 MNHEY and CDR2 SVGAGI. The CDR3 consists of 15 residues. This CDR3 reads CASSLTGEVGQPQHF. CDR3 nucleotides: TGTGCCAGCAGTCTTACAGGGGAGGTGGGTCAGCCCCAGCATTTT.

This clone was found a few times. The chain employs TRBV7-3 and TRBJ1-6; 8 nucleotides match TRBD1. In germline, CDR1 is SGHTA, CDR2 FQGTGA. The CDR3 is 14 residues long. The ends lost 5 bases at V and 10 bases at J; junction bases unmatched: 7. The CDR3 spells CASSIQGGGSPLHF. DNA for the CDR3: TGTGCCAGCAGCATACAGGGGGGAGGCTCACCCCTCCACTTT.

The chain employs TRBV2 and TRBJ1-6; D perhaps matches TRBD1 (6 bases). Germline assignment: CDR1 SNHLY and CDR2 FYNNEI. V lost 1 base and J lost 10, with 11 bases in between. The CDR3 covers 14 residues. CDR3 DNA: TGTGCCAGCAGTGAAGGGGGGCGCGGATCACCCCTCCACTTT. Protein: CASSEGGRGSPLHF.

The rearrangement uses TRBV5-1 and TRBJ2-5; D gene unclear. The DNA end lines up better with TRBJ2-7; the J call may be wrong. Germline V gene sequence: CDR1 SGHRS, CDR2 YFSETQ. The CDR3 runs to 11 residues. The CDR3 region is CASSLGYEQYF. The CDR3 region has the DNA TGCGCCAGCAGCTTGGGTTACGAGCAGTACTTC.

The chain employs TRBV6-1 and TRBJ2-2, with TRBD1 identical over 7 bases. CDR1 and CDR2 (germline): MNHNS, SASEGT. The junction had 1 base not matched to a gene; V was cut back by 2 bases and J by 4 bases. The CDR3 runs 14 residues. In nucleotides, the CDR3 is TGTGCCAGCAGTGAAAGACAGGGCACCGGGGAGCTGTTTTTT. The encoded protein is CASSERQGTGELFF.

The chain couples TRBV11-1 to TRBJ1-1, with TRBD1 matching 9 bases. V dropped 3 bases and J dropped 0; count of bases not matched to a gene: 11. Germline loops: CDR1 SGHAT, CDR2 FQDESV (reference sequence). The CDR3 contains 18 residues. CDR3 residues: CASSFLPGTGTMNTEAFF. The CDR3 DNA is TGTGCCAGCAGCTTCCTTCCCGGGACAGGGACGATGAACACTGAAGCTTTCTTT.